This entry lists 13 T cell receptor beta chains sequenced from one sample in a study of CD8 T cells in ankylosing spondylitis. Each CDR3 protein gets one entry after TCRdb re-called the 5' RACE reads with MiXCR. The table has some 150,000 distinct CDR3 sequences, roughly an eighth seen once. The sample was blood, either unsorted or a sorted T cell fraction (not recorded which). The receptors were gathered from a female donor with ankylosing spondylitis or in good health (not recorded which).

The chain couples TRBV5-8 to TRBJ1-2; D is undetermined. Germline assignment: CDR1 SGHTS and CDR2 YDEGEE. The CDR3 is made up of 14 amino acids. With 7 bases removed from V and 3 bases from J, the gap between germline ends came to 16 bases. This chain's CDR3 is CASHRRFSDYGYTF. Written as DNA, the CDR3 is TGTGCCAGCCATCGTCGGTTCTCGGACTATGGCTACACCTTC.

This chain links TRBV23-1 with TRBJ2-7; 8 bases map to TRBD1. Being an ORF, TRBV23-1 has a function that is uncertain. V shed 11 bases and J 3 bases; nucleotides not matched to a gene: 18. There are 16 residues in the CDR3. This CDR3 reads CAAQNSGTGGDYEQYF. In DNA form, the CDR3 reads TGCGCCGCCCAGAACTCCGGGACAGGTGGGGACTACGAGCAGTACTTC.

This clonotype occurred many times. The chain couples TRBV5-1 to TRBJ2-4, with D hard to call. V was trimmed by 0 bases and J by 8 bases, leaving 12 bases between them. The CDR3 is made up of 14 amino acids. CDR1 SGHRS and CDR2 YFSETQ come from the germline V gene. The DNA for the CDR3 is TGCGCCAGCAGCTTGGAAAGTACCCGGGACATTCAGTACTTC. Translation: CASSLESTRDIQYF.

This clonotype was observed many times. V and J are TRBV7-2 and TRBJ1-6, with 9 bases fitting TRBD1. The CDR3 extends over 15 amino acids. Germline-derived CDR1 and CDR2 are SGHTA and FQGNSA. The ends lost 5 bases at V and 7 bases at J; junction bases unmatched: 6. This chain's CDR3 is CASSLQTGGNSPLHF. The CDR3 bases are TGTGCCAGCAGCCTACAGACAGGGGGGAATTCACCCCTCCACTTT. Full variable domain (remainder filled in from reference TRBV7-2 and TRBJ1-6): GAGVSQSPSNKVTEKGKDVELRCDPISGHTALYWYRQSLGQGLEFLIYFQGNSAPDKSGLPSDRFSAERTGGSVSTLTIQRTQQEDSAVYLCASSLQTGGNSPLHFGNGTRLTVT.

Ten or more counts support this clonotype. This rearrangement joins TRBV7-6 to TRBJ2-2; tentatively, D is TRBD2 (6 bases). CDR1 is SGHVS, CDR2 FNYEAQ, per germline. V was cut by 1 base and J by 6 bases, with 12 bases left in between. The CDR3 covers 15 residues. The CDR3 DNA sequence: TGTGCCAGCAGCTTAGGGCAGGGAGGACCCGGGGAGCTGTTTTTT. Residues: CASSLGQGGPGELFF.

This clonotype has only a few counts. The chain has TRBV24-1 and TRBJ2-1, with 13 bases that match TRBD2. Germline V gives CDR1 KGHDR, CDR2 SFDVKD. This CDR3 spans 17 amino acids. J gave up 7 bases and V 4 bases, and 9 bases lay outside the gene matches. The DNA of the CDR3 is TGTGCCACCAGTGACTCCTCGACTAGCGGGAGGAAGAATGAGCAGTTCTTC. It specifies CATSDSSTSGRKNEQFF.

This clonotype appeared many times. The chain is built from TRBV7-8 and TRBJ2-4; D remains ambiguous. Germline V gene data show CDR1 as SGHVS and CDR2 as FQNEAQ. The CDR3 runs 14 residues. The V and J ends lost 6 bases and 0 bases respectively, with 9 bases between them. Here the CDR3 reads CASSRDTAKNIQYF. The CDR3 coding sequence is TGTGCCAGCAGTCGTGACACAGCCAAAAACATTCAGTACTTC.

The gene calls are TRBV24-1 and TRBJ2-3, with D possibly TRBD2 on 5 matching bases. The CDR3 spans 14 residues. The V and J ends lost 4 bases and 2 bases respectively, with 9 bases between them. Germline-derived CDR1 and CDR2 are KGHDR and SFDVKD. The CDR3 loop is CATSDPGSTDTQYF. The CDR3 coding sequence is TGTGCCACCAGTGACCCGGGGTCCACAGATACGCAGTATTTT.

Many counts were recorded for this clonotype. The chain combines TRBV5-1 with TRBJ2-1; the match to TRBD1 covers 9 bases. J was trimmed by 8 bases and V by 4 bases; bases with no gene match: 7. Germline values: CDR1 SGHRS, CDR2 YFSETQ. The CDR3 consists of 14 residues. The CDR3 region has the DNA TGCGCCAGCAGCACCGGGACAGGGTTCTATGAGCAGTTCTTC. Protein: CASSTGTGFYEQFF.

This clonotype has ten or more counts. This chain uses TRBV5-1 with TRBJ1-2, with 7 bases that match TRBD1. The CDR3 length is 14 residues. Germline assignment: CDR1 SGHRS and CDR2 YFSETQ. V lost 4 bases and J lost 8; bases outside the gene matches: 11. The CDR3 bases are TGCGCCAGCAGCACGGCCGGGACAGTCGTCGGCTACACCTTC. It is translated as CASSTAGTVVGYTF.

This clonotype was counted at least ten times. V gene TRBV12-3 or TRBV12-4 combines with J gene TRBJ2-1, with 10 bases that match TRBD2. V shed 7 bases and J 6 bases; nucleotides not matched to a gene: 12. The CDR3 loop spans 16 amino acids. Here the CDR3 reads CASTPGSGGEGNEQFF. CDR3 nucleotide sequence: TGTGCCAGCACCCCCGGGAGCGGGGGGGAGGGCAATGAGCAGTTCTTC.

This clonotype was found many times. This sequence joins TRBV9 and TRBJ2-5; no clear D gene. Per the germline V gene, CDR1 is SGDLS and CDR2 is YYNGEE. CDR3 length equals 15 residues. Trimming shortened V by 2 bases and J by 1 base, and 12 bases separated the two germline ends. The CDR3 loop reads CASSVDGFSQETQYF. CDR3 bases: TGTGCCAGCAGCGTTGACGGGTTCAGCCAAGAGACCCAGTACTTC.

This rearrangement joins TRBV7-8 to TRBJ2-2; possibly TRBD1 for D (6 bases). Germline loops: CDR1 SGHVS, CDR2 FQNEAQ. V lost 11 bases and J lost 5, with 15 bases in between. The CDR3 is 13 amino acids. The CDR3 sequence is CAGGRVGTGELFF. The CDR3 bases are TGTGCCGGGGGCAGGGTAGGAACCGGGGAGCTGTTTTTT.